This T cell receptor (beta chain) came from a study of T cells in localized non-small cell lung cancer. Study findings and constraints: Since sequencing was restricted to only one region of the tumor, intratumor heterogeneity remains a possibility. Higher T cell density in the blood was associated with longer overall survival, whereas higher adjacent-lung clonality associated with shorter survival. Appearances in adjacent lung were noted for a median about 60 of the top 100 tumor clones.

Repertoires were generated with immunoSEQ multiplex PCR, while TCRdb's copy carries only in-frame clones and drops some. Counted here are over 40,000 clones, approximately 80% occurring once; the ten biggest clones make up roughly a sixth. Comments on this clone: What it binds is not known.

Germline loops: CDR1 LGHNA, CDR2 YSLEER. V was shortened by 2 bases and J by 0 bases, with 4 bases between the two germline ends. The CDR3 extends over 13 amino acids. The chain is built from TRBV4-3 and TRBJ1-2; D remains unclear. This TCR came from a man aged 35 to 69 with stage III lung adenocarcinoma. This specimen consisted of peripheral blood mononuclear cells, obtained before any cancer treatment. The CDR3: CASSQHTNYGYTF. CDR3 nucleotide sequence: TGCGCCAGCAGCCAACACACTAACTATGGCTACACCTTC.